The entry that follows covers one T cell receptor (beta chain) sequence. Germline lookup yields CDR1 SGHDT and CDR2 YYEEEE. After removal of 4 bases from V and 3 bases from J, the junction contained 5 bases not matched to a gene. The CDR3 runs to 15 residues. This sample stems from a study of shared T cell receptors in the human thymus. The method was immunoSEQ multiplex PCR; TCRdb's version includes in-frame clones alone and lacks a portion of them. The sample has approximately 490,000 clones, around 78% seen once. Separately, the same data were catalogued under a study of human thymus T cells. That source notes: Resections obtained during corrective heart surgery supplied the thymus tissue. The authors found apparently biased V and J gene usage in thymic and blood repertoires.

This TCR derives from a boy in the first two years of life with a congenital heart defect. The V and J genes are TRBV5-6 and TRBJ1-4; 8 positions agree with TRBD1. The sequenced sample was thymocytes. As DNA, the CDR3 is TGTGCCAGCAGCCTGGGACAGGTGGCTAATGAAAAACTGTTTTTT. This sequence encodes CASSLGQVANEKLFF.